The subject of this entry is one TCR beta chain. The data derive from a study of shared clonotypes between healthy human individuals. Replicate PCRs run on sorted subsets employed 200 ng DNA, approximately 30,000 T cell genomes. TCRdb's table, derived via immunoSEQ multiplex PCR, lists solely in-frame clones and lacks some. The profile shows some 2,000,000 clones, 90% to 96% of them singletons. The CDR3 totals 16 residues. J lost 1 base, V lost 0 bases, and 3 bases had no gene match. CDR1 and CDR2 from the germline V gene are SGDLS and YYNGEE. The chain combines TRBV9 with TRBJ2-2, with 7 nucleotides matching TRBD2. The source of this sequence is a man younger than 30 in good health. The sample taken for sequencing was naive CD4+ T cells sorted from blood. As for subset: CD45RA+ positively selected. The CDR3 coding sequence is TGTGCCAGCAGCGTAGTGGCTAGCGGGAACACCGGGGAGCTGTTTTTT. This sequence encodes CASSVVASGNTGELFF.